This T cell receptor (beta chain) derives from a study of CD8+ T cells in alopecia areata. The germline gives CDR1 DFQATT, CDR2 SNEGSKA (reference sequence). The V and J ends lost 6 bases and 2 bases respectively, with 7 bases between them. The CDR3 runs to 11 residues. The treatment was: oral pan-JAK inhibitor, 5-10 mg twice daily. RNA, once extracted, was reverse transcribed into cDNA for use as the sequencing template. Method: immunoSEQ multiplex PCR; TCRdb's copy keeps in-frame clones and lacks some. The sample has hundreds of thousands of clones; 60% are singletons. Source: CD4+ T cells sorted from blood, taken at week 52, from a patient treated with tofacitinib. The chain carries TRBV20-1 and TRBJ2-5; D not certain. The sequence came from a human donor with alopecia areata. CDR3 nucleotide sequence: TGCAGTGCCAGCTGGCAAGAGACCCAGTACTTC. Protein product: CSASWQETQYF.